The sequence of this T cell receptor (beta chain) was determined in a study of cytomegalovirus exposure and HLA in healthy donors. This CDR3 comprises 16 residues. Per germline, CDR1 LGHNA and CDR2 YNFKEQ. Trimming took off 0 bases at V and 0 bases at J, with 6 bases between the two ends. This clone has a handful of counts. The PCR ran on 60 Vbeta and 13 Jbeta primers. This table comes from immunoSEQ multiplex PCR, and its TCRdb copy is limited to in-frame clones, with some not included. The sample lists around 180,000 clones; under 90% were seen once. The sample comprised PBMCs. This chain links TRBV4-2 with TRBJ1-6; D gene unclear. This TCR was sampled from a man in his thirties or forties in good health and CMV-seropositive. CDR3 residues: CASSQDVGSYNSPLHF. For the CDR3, the DNA is TGTGCCAGCAGCCAAGATGTCGGCTCCTATAATTCACCCCTCCACTTT.